The rows below give T cell receptor beta chains drawn from one sample of a study of naive and memory T cell subsets. Using its own MiXCR run on the UMI-ligation and nested PCR reads, TCRdb lists one record per CDR3 protein. Counted here are 95,000 to 150,000 distinct CDR3 sequences, 35% to 40% occurring once; the ten biggest clones make up 0.75% to 1%. The material sequenced was central memory CD4+ T cells from blood. All receptors come from a human donor in good health. Both conserved end residues are part of each CDR3. Fields, in order: V gene, D gene, J gene, clone size, CDR3 protein, CDR3 DNA. D genes are given only for firm matches. Expanded clones are given a class, and other clones once, few, many or no size at all.

TRBV7-8	TRBD2	TRBJ2-1	.	CASSLPGGLATKNEQFF	TGTGCCAGCAGCCTACCGGGTGGACTAGCAACTAAAAATGAGCAGTTCTTC
TRBV7-9	TRBD2	TRBJ2-7	few	CASSLDRGGGGEQYF	TGTGCCAGCAGCTTAGACCGCGGGGGGGGCGGCGAGCAGTACTTC
TRBV4-2	TRBD2	TRBJ2-5	.	CASSQARSGGLQETQYF	TGTGCCAGCAGCCAGGCCCGGAGCGGGGGTCTCCAAGAGACCCAGTACTTC
TRBV3-1	.	TRBJ1-1	.	CASSHSNTEAFF	TGTGCCAGCAGCCATTCGAACACTGAAGCTTTCTTT
TRBV11-2	.	TRBJ2-1	many	CASSLVPSFSEQFF	TGTGCCAGCAGCTTAGTGCCTAGTTTTAGTGAGCAGTTCTTC
TRBV20-1	.	TRBJ1-2	.	CSARVPPPNYGYTF	TGCAGTGCTAGAGTACCTCCCCCTAACTATGGCTACACCTTC
TRBV5-1	.	TRBJ1-1	.	CASSPGANTEAFF	TGCGCCAGCAGCCCTGGAGCGAACACTGAAGCTTTCTTT
TRBV4-1	.	TRBJ2-5	.	CASSRPFPQETQYF	TGCGCCAGCAGCCGCCCGTTCCCCCAAGAGACCCAGTACTTC
TRBV7-2	TRBD2	TRBJ2-3	many	CASSLTAGAYPSTDTQYF	TGTGCCAGCAGCTTAACAGCGGGAGCTTACCCAAGCACAGATACGCAGTATTTT
TRBV6-5	.	TRBJ2-1	few	CASSYVLGGEQFF	TGTGCCAGCAGTTATGTTCTAGGAGGGGAGCAGTTCTTC
TRBV5-1	TRBD1	TRBJ1-2	few	CASSAQGAHGYTF	TGCGCCAGCAGCGCTCAGGGGGCGCATGGCTACACCTTC
TRBV19	.	TRBJ2-1	once	CASKNRPSASSYNEQFF	TGTGCCAGTAAGAACCGTCCGTCCGCTAGCTCCTACAATGAGCAGTTCTTC
TRBV29-1	TRBD1	TRBJ2-1	few	CSVERQGRGVYNEQFF	TGCAGCGTTGAACGACAGGGGAGAGGGGTCTACAATGAGCAGTTCTTC
TRBV12-3/TRBV12-4	.	TRBJ2-2	many	CASSPPVTDGELFF	TGTGCCAGCAGTCCCCCCGTGACCGACGGGGAGCTGTTTTTT
TRBV20-1	TRBD2	TRBJ2-1	many	CSGLAGVSNEQFF	TGCAGTGGACTAGCGGGAGTGAGTAATGAGCAGTTCTTC
TRBV25-1	.	TRBJ2-7	.	CASMASWGYEQYF	TGTGCCAGCATGGCTTCTTGGGGTTACGAGCAGTACTTC
TRBV5-1	.	TRBJ2-3	.	CASSLALSSTDTQYF	TGCGCCAGCAGCTTGGCGCTTTCCAGCACAGATACGCAGTATTTT
TRBV14	.	TRBJ2-1	few	CASSSTRGNEQFF	TGTGCCAGCAGCTCAACCCGAGGTAATGAGCAGTTCTTC
TRBV6-1	.	TRBJ2-3	.	CASSEVGRGTDTQYF	TGTGCCAGCAGTGAAGTGGGCAGGGGCACAGATACGCAGTATTTT
TRBV28	.	TRBJ2-2	.	CASRRGWDIGELFF	TGTGCCAGCAGGAGGGGATGGGATATCGGGGAGCTGTTTTTT
TRBV6-5	.	TRBJ2-2	.	CASSRTLETSTSGELFF	TGTGCCAGCAGCCGAACTTTGGAAACTAGCACCTCCGGGGAGCTGTTTTTT
TRBV4-3	TRBD2	TRBJ2-1	.	CASSRGVTTSGFYNEQFF	TGCGCCAGCAGCCGAGGGGTTACAACTAGCGGGTTTTACAATGAGCAGTTCTTC
TRBV28	.	TRBJ1-5	.	CASSLWARVSNQPQHF	TGTGCCAGCAGTTTATGGGCCAGGGTTAGCAATCAGCCCCAGCATTTT
TRBV20-1	.	TRBJ2-5	few	CSARDGTSSETQYF	TGCAGTGCTAGAGATGGGACCAGCTCAGAGACCCAGTACTTC